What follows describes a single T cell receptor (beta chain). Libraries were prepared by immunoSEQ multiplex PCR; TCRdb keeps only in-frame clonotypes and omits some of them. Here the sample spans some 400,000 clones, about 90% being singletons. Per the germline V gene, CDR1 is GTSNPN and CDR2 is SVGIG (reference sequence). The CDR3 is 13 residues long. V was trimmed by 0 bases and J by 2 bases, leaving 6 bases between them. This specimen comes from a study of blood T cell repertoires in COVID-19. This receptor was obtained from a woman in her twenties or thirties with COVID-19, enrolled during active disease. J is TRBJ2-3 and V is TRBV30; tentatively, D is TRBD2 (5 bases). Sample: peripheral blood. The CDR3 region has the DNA TGTGCCTGGAGTGTGGAGGACACAGATACGCAGTATTTT. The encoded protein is CAWSVEDTDTQYF. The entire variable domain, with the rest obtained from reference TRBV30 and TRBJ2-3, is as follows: SQTIHQWPATLVQPVGSPLSLECTVEGTSNPNLYWYRQAAGRGLQLLFYSVGIGQISSEVPQNLSASRPQDRQFILSSKKLLLSDSGFYLCAWSVEDTDTQYFGPGTRLTVL.